Described below is a single T cell receptor (beta chain) sequence and its context. These data come from a study of blood T cell repertoires in COVID-19. Overall study: There were acute and convalescent COVID-19 samples, and they came from the United States, Italy and Spain. Sample material is recorded as cDNA or gDNA derived from T cells, B-cell-depleted T cells, or PBMCs.

V was clipped by 6 bases and J by 6 bases, with 14 bases between them. Per germline, CDR1 SNHLY and CDR2 FYNNEI. This CDR3 is 13 amino acids long. In the source study's methods: Estimated nucleated cell counts came from reference gene primer amplification. Some clones are missing from TCRdb's copy, which holds only in-frame ones; the method was immunoSEQ multiplex PCR. V and J calls and clone size are copied from that table; D and trimming were computed from the DNA. The data contain approximately 150,000 clones, roughly 87% of them singletons. Sequenced: peripheral blood. V is TRBV2 and J is TRBJ1-1; D gene ambiguous. This TCR derives from an older woman with acute or convalescent COVID-19. The CDR3 sequence is CASSGNRGSEAFF. The CDR3 DNA reads as TGTGCCAGCAGCGGCAATCGAGGGTCTGAAGCTTTCTTT. The full variable domain, in which reference TRBV2 and TRBJ1-1 provide the parts outside the CDR3, is EPEVTQTPSHQVTQMGQEVILRCVPISNHLYFYWYRQILGQKVEFLVSFYNNEISEKSEIFDDQFSVERPDGSNFTLKIRSTKLEDSAMYFCASSGNRGSEAFFGQGTRLTVV.